These T cell receptor delta chains were read from a single sample in a study of gamma-delta T cells after stem cell transplantation. TCRdb fed the RT-PCR reads into CATT to redo clone calling. This sample has over 3,500 delta-chain clones, with more than 15% found just once. Sequenced input: gamma-delta T cells. These TCRs come from a human donor. It is not recorded whose cells these are; they may come from a transplant donor. CDR3s include the opening cysteine and the closing phenylalanine or tryptophan. A D gene is named only where the DNA matches it firmly. The size entry is marked missing in some rows and otherwise reads once, few, many or a size class.

j_gene: TRDJ3
len: 28
d_gene: -
v_gene: TRDV1
abundance: few
CDR3aa: CALGEPRAHLPTWGISPPSDWDTRQMFF
CDR3nt: TGTGCTCTTGGGGAACCTCGCGCTCACCTTCCTACGTGGGGGATAAGCCCTCCCAGTGACTGGGACACCCGACAGATGTTTTTC

j_gene: TRDJ1
len: 24
d_gene: -
v_gene: TRDV1
abundance: few
CDR3aa: CALGERGLPTFPTGGYPSTDKLIF
CDR3nt: TGTGCTCTTGGGGAAAGAGGCCTTCCTACTTTCCCTACTGGGGGCTATCCTAGCACCGATAAACTCATCTTT

j_gene: TRDJ1
len: 19
d_gene: -
v_gene: TRDV1
abundance: few
CDR3aa: CALEESADIPAFTVVKPIF
CDR3nt: TGTGCTCTTGAGGAATCCGCCGACATTCCTGCCTTCACTGTAGTGAAACCCATCTTT

j_gene: TRDJ1
len: 20
d_gene: TRDD3
v_gene: TRDV1
abundance: few
CDR3aa: CALGELGPGVLGVYTDKLIF
CDR3nt: TGTGCTCTTGGGGAACTTGGCCCTGGAGTACTGGGGGTTTACACCGATAAACTCATCTTT

j_gene: TRDJ1
len: 16
d_gene: -
v_gene: TRDV1
abundance: -
CDR3aa: CALGEGVGLNTDKLIF
CDR3nt: TGTGCTCTTGGGGAAGGGGTCGGACTAAACACCGATAAACTCATCTTT

j_gene: TRDJ1
len: 19
d_gene: TRDD3
v_gene: TRDV1
abundance: few
CDR3aa: CALGELTLRGYKYTDKLIF
CDR3nt: TGTGCTCTTGGGGAACTAACCCTTAGGGGATACAAGTACACCGATAAACTCATCTTT

j_gene: TRDJ1
len: 17
d_gene: -
v_gene: TRDV3
abundance: few
CDR3aa: CAFSGTTYWVYTDKLIF
CDR3nt: TGCGCCTTTTCGGGGACTACGTACTGGGTGTACACCGATAAACTCATCTTT

j_gene: TRDJ3
len: 18
d_gene: TRDD3
v_gene: TRDV2
abundance: medium-sized
CDR3aa: CACDSYWGSSWDTRQMFF
CDR3nt: TGTGCCTGTGACAGTTACTGGGGGAGCTCCTGGGACACCCGACAGATGTTTTTC

j_gene: TRDJ2
len: 19
d_gene: TRDD3
v_gene: TRDV1
abundance: -
CDR3aa: CALGGPRGKDTALTAQLFF
CDR3nt: TGTGCTCTTGGGGGTCCCCGAGGGAAGGATACGGCTTTGACAGCACAACTCTTCTTT

j_gene: TRDJ1
len: 19
d_gene: TRDD3
v_gene: TRDV1
abundance: few
CDR3aa: CALGKRSYSTGGYTDKLIF
CDR3nt: TGTGCTCTTGGGAAAAGATCCTACAGTACTGGGGGGTACACCGATAAACTCATCTTT

j_gene: TRDJ1
len: 22
d_gene: TRDD3
v_gene: TRDV3
abundance: -
CDR3aa: CAFNGSSYSTGGYLRYTDKLIF
CDR3nt: TGTGCCTTTAATGGATCCTCCTACAGTACTGGGGGATACTTGAGGTACACCGATAAACTCATCTTT

j_gene: TRDJ3
len: 26
d_gene: TRDD3
v_gene: TRDV1
abundance: -
CDR3aa: CALGELPTSGIRTGGYGSWDTRQMFF
CDR3nt: TGTGCTCTTGGGGAACTACCCACGTCTGGAATCCGTACTGGGGGATACGGCTCCTGGGACACCCGACAGATGTTTTTC

j_gene: TRDJ1
len: 19
d_gene: TRDD3
v_gene: TRDV1
abundance: medium-sized
CDR3aa: CALGEINWGIRDDTDKLIF
CDR3nt: TGTGCTCTTGGGGAAATTAACTGGGGGATACGCGACGACACCGATAAACTCATCTTT